This T cell receptor beta chain is from a study of blood T cell repertoires in COVID-19. Study-level information: The United States, Italy and Spain were the sources of the acute and convalescent COVID-19 samples. Sample material is recorded as cDNA or gDNA derived from T cells, B-cell-depleted T cells, or PBMCs.

This clone was picked up one time. In the authors' methods: Researchers report that nucleated cell counts were estimated from reference gene primer amplification. Clones were read by immunoSEQ multiplex PCR, and TCRdb kept only the in-frame ones, dropping some. The DNA was the basis for D and trimming; V, J and clone size are from that table. Among approximately 480,000 clones, about nine tenths were seen once, and the ten largest hold under 0.75%. Germline V gene sequence: CDR1 GTSNPN, CDR2 SVGIG (reference sequence). V trimming: 4 bases; J trimming: 5 bases; junction bases outside the gene matches: 12. This CDR3 has 15 residues. The study assigned cohorts using participant-reported clinical history.

This TCR came from a woman aged 18-30 years who had recovered from COVID-19. The sample taken for sequencing was PBMCs or T cells enriched from blood (not recorded which). The chain joins TRBV30 to TRBJ2-7, with 9 bases that match TRBD1. The CDR3 loop reads CAWTPPYRGQHEQYF. Here the CDR3 DNA reads TGTGCCTGGACCCCGCCGTACAGGGGGCAACACGAGCAGTACTTC. Using reference TRBV30 and TRBJ2-7 for the parts outside the CDR3, the full variable domain is SQTIHQWPATLVQPVGSPLSLECTVEGTSNPNLYWYRQAAGRGLQLLFYSVGIGQISSEVPQNLSASRPQDRQFILSSKKLLLSDSGFYLCAWTPPYRGQHEQYFGPGTRLTVT.